The 20 T cell receptor beta chains in this list originate from one sample, sequenced in a study of blood T cell repertoires in COVID-19. Here immunoSEQ multiplex PCR was the method, and the copy in TCRdb shows in-frame clones only, minus some. The sample holds over 150,000 clones; approximately 80% are singletons and the top ten take roughly 8.1%. The sample taken for sequencing was peripheral blood. All receptors derive from a woman aged 80 or over with COVID-19, enrolled during active disease.

The J gene is TRBJ2-5, the V gene TRBV3-1 (or the pseudogene TRBV3-2); 11 nucleotides align to TRBD2. CDR1 is LGHDT and CDR2 is YNNKEL in the germline V gene (reference sequence). The CDR3 spans 17 residues. V shed 0 bases, J shed 5 bases, and the junction held 8 bases outside the gene matches. The CDR3 is CASSQEASGRLAETQYF. The CDR3 DNA follows: TGTGCCAGCAGCCAAGAGGCTAGCGGGAGGTTGGCGGAGACCCAGTACTTC.

The CDR3 spells CASSSLLNTEAFF. The DNA of the CDR3 is TGTGCCAGTAGTTCTCTTCTGAACACTGAAGCTTTCTTT. V and J are TRBV19 and TRBJ1-1; no definite D call. The V gene lost 5 bases and the J gene lost 0 bases, with 7 bases spanning the gap. Germline V gene lookup returns CDR1 LNHDA and CDR2 SQIVND (reference sequence). The CDR3 runs to 13 residues. The full variable domain, rest sourced from reference TRBV19 and TRBJ1-1, is DGGITQSPKYLFRKEGQNVTLSCEQNLNHDAMYWYRQDPGQGLRLIYYSQIVNDFQKGDIAEGYSVSREKKESFPLTVTSAQKNPTAFYLCASSSLLNTEAFFGQGTRLTVV.

The chain links TRBV6-6 to TRBJ1-1; D remains ambiguous. With 0 bases removed from V and 1 base from J, the gap between germline ends came to 3 bases. Germline CDR1 and CDR2: MNHNY and SVGAGI (reference sequence). CDR3 length: 13 residues. DNA of the CDR3: TGTGCCAGCAGTTACTCGAGGAACACTGAAGCTTTCTTT. This encodes CASSYSRNTEAFF.

This clone was detected once. The V gene is TRBV5-5, the J gene TRBJ1-2; D is undetermined. Deletions cut 0 bases from V and 1 base from J, with 7 bases between. The germline V gene encodes CDR1 SGHKS and CDR2 YYEKEE (reference sequence). This CDR3 is built from 14 residues. The CDR3 sequence: CASSLETFNYGYTF. CDR3 bases: TGTGCCAGCAGCTTGGAGACATTTAACTATGGCTACACCTTC.

This chain joins TRBV11-2 and TRBJ2-3, with a weak D call TRBD1 (6 bases). The CDR3 length is 13 residues. Trimming took off 1 base at V and 14 bases at J, with 16 bases between the two ends. The V gene's germline CDR1 is SGHAT and CDR2 FQNNGV. For the CDR3, the DNA is TGTGCCAGCAGCTTAGCGGGTGACAGGAGGCGGTATTTT. This gives the protein CASSLAGDRRRYF.

This clone appeared a single time. The chain is built from TRBV21-1 and TRBJ2-5; TRBD1 is the table's D call and was not checked against the DNA. TRBV21-1 is a listed pseudogene. The CDR3 contains 16 residues. For the CDR3, the DNA is TGTGCCAGCAGCAAAGGGGGGCCCGGGTTGGGAGAGACCCAGTACTTC. Translating it yields CASSKGGPGLGETQYF.

This clone was observed a few times. The chain carries TRBV11-2 and TRBJ2-7, with D hard to call. The ends were cut back, 5 bases at V and 7 bases at J, with 12 bases in the middle. From germline, CDR1 is SGHAT and CDR2 FQNNGV. This CDR3 is built from 12 residues. The CDR3 nucleotides read TGTGCCAGCAGCCCCCCCTCGGGTGAGCAGTACTTC. Translating gives CASSPPSGEQYF.

This chain's CDR3 is CASRLGTTNTEAFF. The CDR3 DNA follows: TGCGCCAGCAGACTCGGGACAACGAACACTGAAGCTTTCTTT. The V call is TRBV5-1, the J call TRBJ1-1; the D gene is possibly TRBD1 (6 bases). There are 14 residues in the CDR3. In germline, CDR1 is SGHRS, CDR2 YFSETQ. V shed 5 bases and J shed 1 base, with 12 bases lying between them.

The chain uses TRBV5-4 and TRBJ2-3, with 10 nucleotides matching TRBD2. V was pared by 4 bases and J by 4 bases, with 3 bases of the junction left unmatched. Germline V gene sequence: CDR1 SGHNT, CDR2 YYREEE (reference sequence). CDR3 length: 14 residues. The CDR3 loop is CASSPSGGADTQYF. Written as DNA, the CDR3 is TGTGCCAGCAGCCCTAGCGGGGGCGCAGATACGCAGTATTTT. Full variable domain (remainder filled in from reference TRBV5-4 and TRBJ2-3): ETGVTQSPTHLIKTRGQQVTLRCSSQSGHNTVSWYQQALGQGPQFIFQYYREEENGRGNFPPRFSGLQFPNYSSELNVNALELDDSALYLCASSPSGGADTQYFGPGTRLTVL.

The chain is built from TRBV6-5 and TRBJ1-2; D remains ambiguous. This CDR3 region has 15 residues. Trimming took 6 bases from V and 2 from J, leaving 16 bases between them. Germline V gives CDR1 MNHEY, CDR2 SVGAGI. CDR3 DNA: TGTGCCAGCAGAGGACGGGTGACGGGAAACTATGGCTACACCTTC. Protein: CASRGRVTGNYGYTF.

This rearrangement joins TRBV19 to TRBJ2-5; TRBD2 matches at 10 bases. Trimming at V came to 4 bases and at J to 2 bases, leaving 13 bases not matched to a gene. The CDR3 length is 18 residues. CDR1 and CDR2 from the germline V gene are LNHDA and SQIVND (reference sequence). In DNA, the CDR3 is TGTGCCAGTAGTAAGGAGGTAGCGGGGGGAAAACTGCAAGAGACCCAGTACTTC. Its protein product is CASSKEVAGGKLQETQYF.

J is TRBJ2-1 and V is TRBV3-1 (or the pseudogene TRBV3-2); D remains unclear. From germline, CDR1 is LGHDT and CDR2 YNNKEL (reference sequence). CDR3 length: 14 amino acids. Trimming stripped 3 bases from V and 10 bases from J, with 16 bases between. The CDR3 nucleotides are TGTGCCAGCAGCCAGCGCCCTACAGTGGGCGAGCAGTTCTTC. This sequence encodes CASSQRPTVGEQFF.

The chain links TRBV7-2 to TRBJ1-2; D gene uncertain. This CDR3 has 15 residues. V gave up 0 bases and J gave up 4 bases, with 12 bases separating them. CDR1 SGHTA and CDR2 FQGNSA come from the germline V gene. The CDR3 region is CASSLAHQKVYGYTF. The CDR3, as DNA: TGTGCCAGCAGCTTAGCGCATCAGAAAGTCTATGGCTACACCTTC. Filled out from reference TRBV7-2 and TRBJ1-2, the complete variable domain reads GAGVSQSPSNKVTEKGKDVELRCDPISGHTALYWYRQSLGQGLEFLIYFQGNSAPDKSGLPSDRFSAERTGGSVSTLTIQRTQQEDSAVYLCASSLAHQKVYGYTFGSGTRLTVV.

V and J are TRBV3-1 (or the pseudogene TRBV3-2) and TRBJ1-1; unclear D gene. V was trimmed by 0 bases and J by 1 base, leaving 3 bases between them. This CDR3 has 13 amino acids. The germline V gene has CDR1 LGHDT and CDR2 YNNKEL (reference sequence). The CDR3 here is CASSQDQNTEAFF. The CDR3 region has the DNA TGTGCCAGCAGCCAAGATCAGAACACTGAAGCTTTCTTT.

The chain combines TRBV4-1 with TRBJ2-3; TRBD2 matches at 11 bases. Trimming took 6 bases from V and 0 from J; bases not matched to a gene: 2. CDR1 and CDR2 from the germline V gene are MGHRA and YSYEKL. CDR3 length equals 15 residues. The CDR3: CASSRTSGSTDTQYF. In DNA form, the CDR3 reads TGCGCCAGCAGTCGGACTAGCGGGAGCACAGATACGCAGTATTTT.

This sequence joins TRBV7-8 and TRBJ2-1; 7 bases match TRBD2. The J segment lost 10 bases and the V segment lost 1 base, leaving 4 bases of the junction unmatched. The length of the CDR3 is 13 residues. The germline V gene has CDR1 SGHVS and CDR2 FQNEAQ. Here the CDR3 reads CASSLVGEGEQFF. The CDR3, as DNA: TGTGCCAGCAGCTTAGTAGGGGAGGGGGAGCAGTTCTTC.

This clone was picked up one time. The rearrangement joins TRBV27 to TRBJ1-1, with 10 bases lining up with TRBD1. The CDR3 has 13 residues. V gave up 5 bases and J gave up 11 bases; unmatched junction bases: 8. Germline CDR1 reads MNHEY; CDR2 reads SMNVEV (reference sequence). CDR3 coding DNA: TGTGCCAGCAGTATCCTTCGGGGACAGGGGGCTTTCTTT. Its protein is CASSILRGQGAFF.

The V call is TRBV4-2, the J call TRBJ1-4; 7 bases align to TRBD1. Losses at the gene ends were 2 bases for V and 3 bases for J; bases not matched to a gene: 12. This CDR3 region has 18 residues. Germline V gene lookup returns CDR1 LGHNA and CDR2 YNFKEQ. The CDR3 is CASSQKSARTGPNEKLFF. CDR3 coding DNA: TGTGCCAGCAGCCAAAAGTCGGCCCGGACAGGCCCTAATGAAAAACTGTTTTTT.

This chain links TRBV28 with TRBJ1-6, with TRBD1 identical over 9 bases. V was clipped by 6 bases and J by 6 bases; unmatched bases: 6. CDR1 MDHEN and CDR2 SYDVKM come from the germline V gene. The CDR3 has 15 residues. The CDR3 DNA follows: TGTGCCAGCAGGTCGGGACAGGGCCTTAATTCACCCCTCCACTTT. Encoded protein: CASRSGQGLNSPLHF.

This clone was detected a few times. The chain is built from TRBV4-2 and TRBJ2-7, with 14 bases aligning to TRBD2. Unmatched junction bases numbered 9, after V lost 5 bases and J lost 6 bases. The germline V gene has CDR1 LGHNA and CDR2 YNFKEQ. The CDR3 covers 16 residues. The CDR3 nucleotides are TGTGCCAGCAGCGACCCGGGACTAGCGGGAGATGGCGAGCAGTACTTC. Translation gives CASSDPGLAGDGEQYF.